The 25 T cell receptor beta chains below all came from one sample that was sequenced in a study of blood T cell repertoires in COVID-19. TCRdb's table, derived via immunoSEQ multiplex PCR, lists solely in-frame clones and lacks some. The sample lists 250,000 to 350,000 clones; roughly 90% were seen once. The sample comprised peripheral blood. The source of these receptors is a woman in her 30s with COVID-19, enrolled during active disease.

This clone came up once. V gene TRBV2 combines with J gene TRBJ1-2, with 7 bases fitting TRBD1. With V trimmed by 5 bases and J by 6 bases, 15 bases remained unmatched. The CDR3 is 16 amino acids. Germline lookup yields CDR1 SNHLY and CDR2 FYNNEI. The CDR3 protein is CASSSPQGGKPDGYTF. The DNA of the CDR3 is TGTGCCAGCAGTTCCCCTCAGGGGGGAAAGCCTGATGGCTACACCTTC.

V usage is TRBV10-3 and J usage is TRBJ2-7; 12 nucleotides align to TRBD2. CDR1 and CDR2 (germline): ENHRY, SYGVKD. CDR3 length equals 16 residues. Trimming removed 4 bases from V and 4 bases from J; junction bases left unmatched: 8. The CDR3 is CAISASSGRAGYEQYF. CDR3 sequence (DNA): TGTGCCATCAGTGCGTCTAGCGGGAGGGCCGGGTACGAGCAGTACTTC.

The CDR3 coding sequence is TGTGCCAGCACCCCGGTCCGGGGGGGAAAACTGTTTTTT. This sequence encodes CASTPVRGGKLFF. The chain links TRBV6-2 or TRBV6-3 to TRBJ1-4, with a possible D match to TRBD1 (5 bases). CDR1 and CDR2 from the germline V gene are MNHEY and SVGEGT. V lost 7 bases and J 10 bases, leaving 16 bases between the germline ends. This CDR3 spans 13 amino acids.

The chain uses TRBV5-4 and TRBJ1-1, with a weak D call TRBD1 (6 bases). The CDR3 covers 15 residues. CDR1 is SGHNT, CDR2 YYREEE, per germline (reference sequence). Trimming stripped 3 bases from V and 4 bases from J, with 16 bases between. The CDR3 nucleotides are TGTGCCAGCAGCTGGGAACAGGGACGTAGCACTGAAGCTTTCTTT. Amino acid sequence: CASSWEQGRSTEAFF.

The rearrangement links TRBV28 to TRBJ1-4, with 9 bases lining up with TRBD1. CDR3 length equals 15 residues. Germline V lookup: CDR1 MDHEN, CDR2 SYDVKM. Trimming removed 4 bases from V and 8 bases from J; junction bases left unmatched: 8. The CDR3 spells CASSSLTGGREKLFF. The CDR3 DNA follows: TGTGCCAGCAGTTCCCTGACAGGGGGTAGGGAAAAACTGTTTTTT.

The chain combines TRBV30 with TRBJ1-1; D perhaps matches TRBD1 (6 bases). Germline-derived CDR1 and CDR2 are GTSNPN and SVGIG (reference sequence). The CDR3 covers 15 residues. V dropped 2 bases and J dropped 1 base, with 14 bases sitting between them. The CDR3 DNA reads TGTGCCTGGAGTAGAACAGGGCAGGCGAACACTGAAGCTTTCTTT. Translated, it gives CAWSRTGQANTEAFF.

This chain connects TRBV7-2 to TRBJ1-6; unclear D gene. Germline assignment: CDR1 SGHTA and CDR2 FQGNSA. The CDR3 totals 15 residues. Trimming left V 1 base short and J 5 bases short, with 9 bases between. The DNA of the CDR3 is TGTGCCAGCAGCTTAGTTGTTTCCGATAATTCACCCCTCCACTTT. Its protein is CASSLVVSDNSPLHF. The entire variable domain, with the rest obtained from reference TRBV7-2 and TRBJ1-6, is as follows: GAGVSQSPSNKVTEKGKDVELRCDPISGHTALYWYRQSLGQGLEFLIYFQGNSAPDKSGLPSDRFSAERTGGSVSTLTIQRTQQEDSAVYLCASSLVVSDNSPLHFGNGTRLTVT.

The chain recombines TRBV2 with TRBJ1-3, with a tentative D call TRBD1 (6 bases). The CDR3 is made up of 11 amino acids. Trimming left V 6 bases short and J 13 bases short, with 13 bases between. The germline V gene has CDR1 SNHLY and CDR2 FYNNEI. This CDR3 is CASRGRGGIYF. CDR3 nucleotide sequence: TGTGCCAGCAGGGGGCGAGGGGGTATATATTTT.

V is TRBV20-1 and J is TRBJ2-6; the D gene is possibly TRBD2 (5 bases). CDR3 length equals 14 residues. Germline loops: CDR1 DFQATT, CDR2 SNEGSKA (reference sequence). V shed 3 bases and J shed 3 bases, with 9 bases lying between them. This CDR3 is CSASRAGGANVLTF. CDR3 nucleotide sequence: TGCAGTGCTAGTCGGGCGGGTGGGGCCAACGTCCTGACTTTC.

This chain's CDR3 is CASTPGLAGVETQYF. For the CDR3, the DNA is TGTGCCAGCACCCCCGGACTAGCGGGAGTTGAGACCCAGTACTTC. The chain links TRBV7-2 to TRBJ2-5; 13 bases are a match to TRBD2. Germline CDR1 and CDR2: SGHTA and FQGNSA. After removal of 7 bases from V and 5 bases from J, the junction contained 7 bases not matched to a gene. This CDR3 spans 15 amino acids.

J is TRBJ2-3 and V is TRBV28, with a weak D call TRBD2 (7 bases). This CDR3 is built from 15 residues. Trimming removed 1 base from V and 5 bases from J, with 13 bases in between. Germline-derived CDR1 and CDR2 are MDHEN and SYDVKM. In DNA, the CDR3 is TGTGCCAGCAGTTTATTCGGGGGGCCGGTAGATACGCAGTATTTT. As protein: CASSLFGGPVDTQYF.

The CDR3 loop reads CASSQDRAATDTQYF. The CDR3 nucleotides are TGCGCCAGCAGCCAAGACAGGGCGGCAACAGATACGCAGTATTTT. The genes are TRBV4-3 and TRBJ2-3; weak D call: TRBD1 (5 bases). The length of the CDR3 is 15 residues. Germline CDR1 and CDR2: LGHNA and YSLEER. With 0 bases removed from V and 3 bases from J, the gap between germline ends came to 10 bases.

V usage is TRBV7-2 and J usage is TRBJ1-2; 11 bases are shared with TRBD1. Trimming removed 0 bases from V and 2 bases from J; junction bases left unmatched: 5. CDR1 and CDR2 from the germline V gene are SGHTA and FQGNSA. The CDR3 is 17 amino acids. The CDR3 sequence: CASSLAPGQGANYGYTF. DNA of the CDR3: TGTGCCAGCAGCTTAGCCCCCGGACAGGGGGCGAACTATGGCTACACCTTC.

This clone appeared a single time. The chain employs TRBV7-3 and TRBJ2-2; 7 bases line up with TRBD2. The CDR3 is 14 amino acids. In germline, CDR1 is SGHTA, CDR2 FQGTGA. V shed 5 bases, J shed 4 bases, and the junction held 4 bases outside the gene matches. Here the CDR3 reads CASSPRTSTGELFF. DNA of the CDR3: TGTGCCAGCAGCCCCCGGACTAGCACCGGGGAGCTGTTTTTT.

Details on this clone: Different DNA sequences within this sample yield the same CDR3. The CDR3 DNA reads as TGCGCCAGCAGCCCGGGACAGGGGAGTTACGAGCAGTACTTC. Protein product: CASSPGQGSYEQYF. The rearrangement joins TRBV5-1 to TRBJ2-7; TRBD1 agrees at 10 bases. Germline CDR1 reads SGHRS; CDR2 reads YFSETQ. The junction had 5 bases not matched to a gene; V was cut back by 4 bases and J by 4 bases. The CDR3 has 14 amino acids.

V usage is TRBV5-1 and J usage is TRBJ2-5; tentatively, D is TRBD1 (5 bases). V was shortened by 4 bases and J by 5 bases, with 18 bases between the two germline ends. The CDR3 extends over 15 amino acids. Germline V gene sequence: CDR1 SGHRS, CDR2 YFSETQ. The CDR3: CASSPDTSERETQYF. CDR3 coding DNA: TGCGCCAGCAGCCCGGACACGTCGGAAAGGGAGACCCAGTACTTC.

The chain employs TRBV5-1 and TRBJ1-1; D is undetermined. V was cut by 0 bases and J by 6 bases, with 9 bases left in between. The CDR3 is made up of 13 amino acids. Looked up from germline, CDR1 is SGHRS and CDR2 is YFSETQ. The CDR3 here is CASSLDRVAEAFF. CDR3 nucleotides: TGCGCCAGCAGCTTGGATCGGGTTGCTGAAGCTTTCTTT.

As DNA, the CDR3 is TGCAGTGCTGGGACAGGGAGAAACTACACCTTC. It yields the protein CSAGTGRNYTF. The chain recombines TRBV20-1 with TRBJ1-2, with 9 bases aligning to TRBD1. The CDR3 has 11 amino acids. V lost 5 bases and J lost 10; bases outside the gene matches: 5. Germline V gives CDR1 DFQATT, CDR2 SNEGSKA (reference sequence).

The chain is built from TRBV7-2 and TRBJ2-7; 8 nucleotides match TRBD1. The length of the CDR3 is 14 residues. Per the germline V gene, CDR1 is SGHTA and CDR2 is FQGNSA. V trimming: 5 bases; J trimming: 6 bases; junction bases outside the gene matches: 9. CDR3 sequence: CASSAGTGRIEQYF. CDR3 nucleotide sequence: TGTGCCAGCAGCGCCGGGACAGGTCGTATCGAGCAGTACTTC.

The V gene is TRBV18, the J gene TRBJ1-1, with a tentative D call TRBD1 (6 bases). V was clipped by 3 bases and J by 4 bases, with 21 bases between them. There are 17 residues in the CDR3. Germline values: CDR1 KGHSH, CDR2 LQKENI. CDR3: CASSPAGKRGGRTEAFF. CDR3 bases: TGTGCCAGCTCACCCGCGGGGAAAAGGGGGGGCCGCACTGAAGCTTTCTTT.

The chain uses TRBV6-5 and TRBJ2-7; D not resolved. V gave up 0 bases and J gave up 6 bases, with 18 bases separating them. This CDR3 has 16 amino acids. Germline loops: CDR1 MNHEY, CDR2 SVGAGI. In nucleotides, the CDR3 is TGTGCCAGCAGTTACTCGGTCAGGCCAAGGCCTATCGAGCAGTACTTC. Its translation is CASSYSVRPRPIEQYF.

The chain has TRBV2 and TRBJ2-1; TRBD2 agrees at 10 bases. The germline CDR1 and CDR2 sequences are SNHLY and FYNNEI. The CDR3 length is 14 residues. Trimming removed 5 bases from V and 14 bases from J; junction bases left unmatched: 12. CDR3 region: CASSPGLARSEEFF. The DNA of the CDR3 is TGTGCCAGCAGTCCGGGACTAGCGCGATCGGAGGAGTTCTTC.

The rearrangement uses TRBV5-1 and TRBJ2-2; 8 positions match TRBD2. CDR1 SGHRS and CDR2 YFSETQ come from the germline V gene. J gave up 2 bases and V 5 bases, and 8 bases lay outside the gene matches. CDR3 length: 16 residues. DNA of the CDR3: TGCGCCAGCAGTACAGGACTAGCACATAACACCGGGGAGCTGTTTTTT. It codes for CASSTGLAHNTGELFF.

This chain links TRBV30 with TRBJ1-1, with a weak D call TRBD1 (5 bases). V was shortened by 0 bases and J by 1 base, with 6 bases between the two germline ends. CDR3 size: 13 residues. Germline V gene lookup returns CDR1 GTSNPN and CDR2 SVGIG (reference sequence). The DNA for the CDR3 is TGTGCCTGGAGTGTAGGGGCGAACACTGAAGCTTTCTTT. As protein: CAWSVGANTEAFF.

This clone is a singleton in its sample. Other DNA sequences in this sample translate to the same CDR3. The chain uses TRBV28 and TRBJ1-2, with a tentative D call TRBD1 (5 bases). V gave up 3 bases and J gave up 4 bases, with 9 bases separating them. The V gene's germline CDR1 is MDHEN and CDR2 SYDVKM. The CDR3 covers 13 residues. This CDR3 is CASSLGQGYGYTF. The CDR3 nucleotides read TGTGCCAGCAGTTTGGGCCAGGGCTATGGCTACACCTTC.